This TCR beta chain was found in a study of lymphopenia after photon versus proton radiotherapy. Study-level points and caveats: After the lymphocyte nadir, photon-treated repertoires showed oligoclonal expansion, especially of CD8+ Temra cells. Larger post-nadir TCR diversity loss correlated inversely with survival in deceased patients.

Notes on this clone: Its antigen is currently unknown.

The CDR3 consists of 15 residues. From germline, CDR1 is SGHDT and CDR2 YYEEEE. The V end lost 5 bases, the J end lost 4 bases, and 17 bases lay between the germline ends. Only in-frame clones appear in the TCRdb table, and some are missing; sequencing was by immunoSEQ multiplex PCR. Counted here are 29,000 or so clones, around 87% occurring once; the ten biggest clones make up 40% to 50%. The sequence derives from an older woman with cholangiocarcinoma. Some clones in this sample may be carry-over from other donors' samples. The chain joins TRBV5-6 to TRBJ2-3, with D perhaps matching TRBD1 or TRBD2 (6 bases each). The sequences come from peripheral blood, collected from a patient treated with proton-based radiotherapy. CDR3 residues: CASSPVGGRADTQYF. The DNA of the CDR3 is TGTGCCAGCAGTCCGGTCGGGGGCAGGGCAGATACGCAGTATTTT.